The 24 T cell receptor beta chains below were found in one sample sequenced in a study of OX40 agonist ivuxolimab in advanced cancers. The protocol was immunoSEQ multiplex PCR, while the TCRdb copy is restricted to in-frame clones and leaves out a portion. Altogether 90,000 or so clones are present, roughly nine tenths being singletons, with the ten largest covering 2% to 3%. Source: CD4+ or CD8+ T cells sorted from blood, taken in a trial of the OX40 agonist ivuxolimab. The receptor source for this set is an adult with an advanced solid tumor such as melanoma, head and neck, liver or kidney cancer.

J is TRBJ2-1 and V is TRBV30; D uncertain. V was shortened by 4 bases and J by 0 bases, with 7 bases between the two germline ends. The CDR3 is 13 residues long. Germline-derived CDR1 and CDR2 are GTSNPN and SVGIG (reference sequence). The CDR3 is CAWNGGSYNEQFF. CDR3 in DNA: TGTGCCTGGAATGGCGGCTCCTACAATGAGCAGTTCTTC.

The rearrangement links TRBV15 to TRBJ2-2; D is possibly TRBD1 (6 bases). Deletions cut 5 bases from V and 0 bases from J, with 13 bases between. The CDR3 covers 16 residues. The V gene's germline CDR1 is LNHNV and CDR2 YYDKDF (reference sequence). The CDR3 DNA sequence: TGTGCCACCAGCCTAGGGGGACGGTCGAACACCGGGGAGCTGTTTTTT. Its protein is CATSLGGRSNTGELFF.

The gene calls are TRBV7-2 and TRBJ1-2; possible D gene TRBD1, 5 bases. CDR1 and CDR2 (germline): SGHTA, FQGNSA. The CDR3 has 14 amino acids. Trimming pared 2 bases from V and 8 bases from J, leaving 15 bases between. In nucleotides, the CDR3 is TGTGCCAGCAGCTTACCCAACCCCCAGGGAGGCTACACCTTC. Translating it yields CASSLPNPQGGYTF.

The chain uses TRBV6-1 and TRBJ2-7, with 9 bases matching TRBD1. CDR3 length equals 14 residues. The germline V gene encodes CDR1 MNHNS and CDR2 SASEGT. V dropped 6 bases and J dropped 3; count of bases not matched to a gene: 6. CDR3 amino acids: CASRAPGQGYEQYF. The CDR3 region has the DNA TGTGCCAGCAGAGCGCCGGGACAGGGCTACGAGCAGTACTTC.

The CDR3 spells CASSGTGGIETQYF. The CDR3 coding sequence is TGTGCCAGCTCAGGGACAGGGGGCATCGAGACCCAGTACTTC. V usage is TRBV18 and J usage is TRBJ2-5; 12 nucleotides align to TRBD1. J lost 5 bases, V lost 5 bases, and 3 bases had no gene match. From germline, CDR1 is KGHSH and CDR2 LQKENI. The CDR3 loop spans 14 amino acids.

The chain employs TRBV21-1 and TRBJ1-5; TRBD1, the table's D call, lacks a check against the DNA. TRBV21-1 is designated a pseudogene. The CDR3 totals 13 residues. Here the CDR3 DNA reads TGTGCTGCCCTTCCGGGACACTTCTTGACCCAGCATTTT. Translating it yields CAALPGHFLTQHF.

The chain carries TRBV4-3 and TRBJ2-1; 8 bases line up with TRBD2. Germline values: CDR1 LGHNA, CDR2 YSLEER. The CDR3 totals 16 residues. The junction had 9 bases not matched to a gene; V was cut back by 3 bases and J by 5 bases. The CDR3 DNA reads TGCGCCAGCAGCCAGGGGACTAGTGGGAAAAACAATGAGCAGTTCTTC. Translated: CASSQGTSGKNNEQFF.

This chain connects TRBV19 to TRBJ1-5; D gene unclear. V was cut by 2 bases and J by 4 bases, with 6 bases left in between. CDR1 is LNHDA and CDR2 is SQIVND in the germline V gene (reference sequence). The CDR3 consists of 13 residues. The CDR3 nucleotides are TGTGCCAGTAGTATACCAGGAAATCAGCCCCAGCATTTT. This encodes CASSIPGNQPQHF. The whole variable domain, remainder taken from reference TRBV19 and TRBJ1-5, is DGGITQSPKYLFRKEGQNVTLSCEQNLNHDAMYWYRQDPGQGLRLIYYSQIVNDFQKGDIAEGYSVSREKKESFPLTVTSAQKNPTAFYLCASSIPGNQPQHFGDGTRLSIL.

The table lists this clone with a count of one. CDR3 region: CASSIGTGRFVIQYF. The CDR3 DNA reads TGTGCCAGTAGTATAGGGACAGGGAGGTTTGTCATTCAGTACTTC. This chain connects TRBV19 to TRBJ2-4, with TRBD1 identical over 8 bases. Germline CDR1 reads LNHDA; CDR2 reads SQIVND (reference sequence). The CDR3 runs to 15 residues. V lost 1 base, J lost 9 bases, and 8 bases stayed unmatched.

V usage is TRBV6-1 and J usage is TRBJ1-4; 8 bases fit TRBD1. Germline loops: CDR1 MNHNS, CDR2 SASEGT. V was pared by 6 bases and J by 8 bases, with 5 bases of the junction left unmatched. The CDR3 contains 13 residues. The CDR3 here is CASRSGTGEKLFF. DNA of the CDR3: TGTGCCAGCAGGTCCGGGACAGGAGAAAAACTGTTTTTT.

This rearrangement joins TRBV2 to TRBJ1-5, with D tentatively TRBD1 (6 bases). Germline CDR1 and CDR2: SNHLY and FYNNEI. The ends were cut back, 8 bases at V and 2 bases at J, with 10 bases in the middle. This CDR3 contains 13 residues. The CDR3 bases are TGTGCCAGCGGGGGGCAGGGCAATCAGCCCCAGCATTTT. Translation gives CASGGQGNQPQHF.

This rearrangement joins TRBV6-5 to TRBJ1-5, with 7 bases that match TRBD1. CDR1 and CDR2 from the germline V gene are MNHEY and SVGAGI. The CDR3 sequence is 14 residues long. The trim removed 5 bases at V and 7 bases at J, leaving 8 bases unmatched. CDR3 residues: CASSKYRGNQPQHF. CDR3 nucleotide sequence: TGTGCCAGCAGTAAATACAGGGGAAACCAGCCCCAGCATTTT.

This chain links TRBV18 with TRBJ2-2; 11 positions match TRBD1. This CDR3 is built from 17 residues. Germline values: CDR1 KGHSH, CDR2 LQKENI. J was trimmed by 6 bases and V by 3 bases; bases with no gene match: 9. CDR3 bases: TGTGCCAGCTCACCCCAAACGGGACAGGGGGTCGCCGGGGAGCTGTTTTTT. Translated: CASSPQTGQGVAGELFF.

This clone was found a few times. V usage is TRBV7-2 and J usage is TRBJ1-5; perhaps TRBD1 as D (5 bases). V dropped 5 bases and J dropped 3 bases, with 11 bases sitting between them. The V gene's germline CDR1 is SGHTA and CDR2 FQGNSA. The CDR3 spans 14 residues. The CDR3 nucleotides are TGTGCCAGCAGCCCCCAGACAGACAATCAGCCCCAGCATTTT. As protein: CASSPQTDNQPQHF.

This clone was picked up a small number of times. The V gene is TRBV28, the J gene TRBJ2-7; D is possibly TRBD1 (6 bases). Germline V CDR1 and CDR2: MDHEN, SYDVKM. This CDR3 has 15 amino acids. V was clipped by 7 bases and J by 3 bases, with 19 bases between them. CDR3 region: CASTSGAASLYEQYF. The DNA for the CDR3 is TGTGCCAGCACCTCAGGGGCGGCCAGTCTCTACGAGCAGTACTTC.

This chain connects TRBV5-4 to TRBJ2-7; the match to TRBD2 covers 8 bases. This CDR3 is 13 amino acids long. CDR1 and CDR2 (germline): SGHNT, YYREEE (reference sequence). With V trimmed by 0 bases and J by 9 bases, 5 bases remained unmatched. The chain's CDR3 is CASSLEGLDWQYF. CDR3 nucleotides: TGTGCCAGCAGCTTGGAGGGACTAGATTGGCAGTACTTC.

The CDR3 loop reads CAISESTGQPQHF. CDR3 DNA sequence: TGTGCCATCAGTGAGTCAACGGGTCAGCCCCAGCATTTT. This chain uses TRBV10-3 with TRBJ1-5; D ambiguous. Trimming removed 0 bases from V and 6 bases from J, with 6 bases in between. This CDR3 has 13 amino acids. From germline, CDR1 is ENHRY and CDR2 SYGVKD.

The chain combines TRBV7-2 with TRBJ2-2; 10 bases match TRBD1. Unmatched junction bases numbered 8, after V lost 5 bases and J lost 5 bases. This CDR3 spans 16 amino acids. Looked up from germline, CDR1 is SGHTA and CDR2 is FQGNSA. Here the CDR3 DNA reads TGTGCCAGCAGCAATCGACAGGGGGCGTTGACCGGGGAGCTGTTTTTT. Residues: CASSNRQGALTGELFF.

The chain couples TRBV21-1 to TRBJ2-7; the table's D call of TRBD2 was not tested on the DNA. TRBV21-1 is shown as a pseudogene. The CDR3 length is 13 residues. The CDR3 DNA reads as TGTGCCAGCAGCAAAACCGAGACGGGCGAGCAGTACTTC. It yields the protein CASSKTETGEQYF.

The chain joins TRBV5-1 to TRBJ2-7; no reliable D call. Trimming took 0 bases from V and 5 from J, leaving 9 bases between them. CDR3 length: 13 amino acids. Germline V lookup: CDR1 SGHRS, CDR2 YFSETQ. DNA of the CDR3: TGCGCCAGCAGCTTGGGCCGGTATAACGAGCAGTACTTC. Its translation: CASSLGRYNEQYF.

This clone is large. The chain uses TRBV29-1 and TRBJ2-1; 9 positions agree with TRBD2. Germline V gives CDR1 SQVTM, CDR2 ANQGSEA. V shed 7 bases, J shed 9 bases, and the junction held 13 bases outside the gene matches. The CDR3 length is 14 residues. In nucleotides, the CDR3 is TGCAGCGCCCGCGGAGGCGGGAGGGCCGGTGAGCAGTTCTTC. Its protein is CSARGGGRAGEQFF.

The V call is TRBV6-1, the J call TRBJ2-2; possible D gene TRBD2, 6 bases. The CDR3 contains 15 residues. V was shortened by 7 bases and J by 4 bases, with 16 bases between the two germline ends. Germline CDR1 and CDR2: MNHNS and SASEGT. The CDR3 DNA sequence: TGTGCCAGCACACTGGCGGAGGGGACCACCGGGGAGCTGTTTTTT. Its translation is CASTLAEGTTGELFF.

This sequence joins TRBV11-2 and TRBJ1-1; D call uncertain. V gave up 3 bases and J gave up 1 base, with 6 bases separating them. Germline CDR1 is SGHAT and CDR2 is FQNNGV. The length of the CDR3 is 13 residues. The CDR3 DNA follows: TGTGCCAGCAGCTTGTACAGGAACACTGAAGCTTTCTTT. This sequence encodes CASSLYRNTEAFF.

This chain connects TRBV5-1 to TRBJ2-5; D gene unclear. CDR1 SGHRS and CDR2 YFSETQ come from the germline V gene. The V gene lost 0 bases and the J gene lost 5 bases, with 14 bases spanning the gap. The CDR3 is made up of 15 amino acids. CDR3 DNA sequence: TGCGCCAGCAGCTTGGGGGATTACGCTTCGGAGACCCAGTACTTC. It is translated as CASSLGDYASETQYF.